This T cell receptor (beta chain) was identified during a study of cytomegalovirus exposure and HLA in healthy donors. Study background: Researchers previously reported finding fewer than 120 million unique TCR beta sequences from around 200 million T cells.

Study conclusions and caveats: Researchers reportedly found TCR beta sequences accurately predicted most subjects' HLA-A and HLA-B alleles.

The CDR3 covers 15 residues. V was pared by 2 bases and J by 0 bases, with 9 bases between. Germline CDR1 SGHAT, CDR2 FQNNGV. Amplification used 60 Vbeta primers and 13 Jbeta primers. The method was immunoSEQ multiplex PCR; TCRdb's version includes in-frame clones alone and lacks a portion of them. The table includes 120,000 or so clones, 60% to 85% detected once. Notes on this clone: Antigen specificity is unknown. The same CDR3 can be traced to other DNA sequences in this sample.

This receptor was identified in a human donor in good health. The sequencing sample was made of PBMCs. The V call is TRBV11-2, the J call TRBJ2-3; TRBD1 might be the D (5 bases). The CDR3 region is CASSLRGQSTDTQYF. The CDR3 DNA follows: TGTGCCAGCAGCTTAAGGGGTCAGAGCACAGATACGCAGTATTTT.